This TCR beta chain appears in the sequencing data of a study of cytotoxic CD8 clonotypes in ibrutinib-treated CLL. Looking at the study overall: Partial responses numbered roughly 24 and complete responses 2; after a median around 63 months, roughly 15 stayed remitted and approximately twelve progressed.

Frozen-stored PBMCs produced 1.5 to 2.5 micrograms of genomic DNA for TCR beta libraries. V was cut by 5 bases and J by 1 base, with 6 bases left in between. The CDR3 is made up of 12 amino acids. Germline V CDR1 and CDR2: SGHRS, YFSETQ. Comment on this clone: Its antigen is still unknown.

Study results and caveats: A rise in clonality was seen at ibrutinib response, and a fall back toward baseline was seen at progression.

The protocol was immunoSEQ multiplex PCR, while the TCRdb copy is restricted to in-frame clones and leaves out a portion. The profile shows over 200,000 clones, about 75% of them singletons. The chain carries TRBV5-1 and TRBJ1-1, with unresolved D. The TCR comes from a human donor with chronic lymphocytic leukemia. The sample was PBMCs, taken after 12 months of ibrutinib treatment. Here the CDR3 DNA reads TGCGCCAGCAGAATGACGAACACTGAAGCTTTCTTT. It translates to CASRMTNTEAFF.